The source of this T cell receptor (beta chain) is a study of PD-L1 blockade in urothelial cancer. Study background: Twenty-five of 29 patients were men who had bladder-origin urothelial cancer.

V gave up 3 bases and J gave up 1 base; unmatched junction bases: 2. The CDR3 spans 15 residues. Germline lookup yields CDR1 SGHRS and CDR2 YFSETQ. Only in-frame clones appear in the TCRdb table, and some are missing; sequencing was by immunoSEQ multiplex PCR. The table shows 45,000 to 50,000 clones, with around 88% occurring only once. The J gene is TRBJ2-2, the V gene TRBV5-1; TRBD1 matches 8 bases. The TCR comes from a man at least 80 years old with urothelial cancer. The sample here was PBMCs, taken around atezolizumab (anti-PD-L1) treatment. The CDR3 DNA reads TGCGCCAGCAGCTCTGGACAGGGGAACACCGGGGAGCTGTTTTTT. Protein sequence: CASSSGQGNTGELFF.